This T cell receptor beta chain was profiled in a study of shared T cell receptors in the human thymus. The table came from immunoSEQ multiplex PCR; TCRdb's copy has only in-frame clones and leaves some out. The sample contains hundreds of thousands of clones, approximately 88% of which appear only once. The same sample was also used in a study of human thymus T cells. Per that study: Thymic tissue was derived from resections collected during corrective heart surgery. The authors found apparently biased V and J gene usage in thymic and blood repertoires. Highly overlapping thymic repertoires in unrelated individuals were reported by related research.

The TCR comes from a boy in the first two years of life with a congenital heart defect. Specimen: thymocytes.

CDR3 sequence reads: CASSEVTAGDPNTGELFF. The CDR3 region has the DNA TGCGCCAGCAGTGAAGTTACAGCGGGAGACCCGAACACCGGGGAGCTGTTTTTT. The chain employs TRBV10-1 and TRBJ2-2; TRBD2 matches 8 bases. From germline, CDR1 is WNHNN and CDR2 SYGVQD (reference sequence). The CDR3 covers 18 residues. V was clipped by 3 bases and J by 0 bases; unmatched bases: 9.